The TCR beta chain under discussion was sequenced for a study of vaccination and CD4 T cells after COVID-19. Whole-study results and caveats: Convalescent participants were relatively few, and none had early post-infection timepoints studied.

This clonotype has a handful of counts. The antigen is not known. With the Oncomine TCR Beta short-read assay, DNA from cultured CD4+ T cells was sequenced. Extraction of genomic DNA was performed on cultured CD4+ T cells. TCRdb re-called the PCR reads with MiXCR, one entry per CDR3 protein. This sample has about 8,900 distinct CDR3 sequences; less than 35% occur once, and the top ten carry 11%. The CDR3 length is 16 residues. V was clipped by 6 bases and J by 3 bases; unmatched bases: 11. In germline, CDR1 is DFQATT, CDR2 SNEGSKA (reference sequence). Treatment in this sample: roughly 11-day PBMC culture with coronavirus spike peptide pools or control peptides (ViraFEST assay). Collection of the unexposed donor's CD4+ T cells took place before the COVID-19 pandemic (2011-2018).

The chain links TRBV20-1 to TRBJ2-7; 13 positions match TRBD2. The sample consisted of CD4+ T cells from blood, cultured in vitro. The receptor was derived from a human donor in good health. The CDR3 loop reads CSAGKGRLAGGYEQYF. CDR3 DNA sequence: TGCAGTGCGGGGAAAGGGAGACTAGCGGGAGGCTACGAGCAGTACTTC.